The 2 T cell receptor beta chains below all came from one sample that was sequenced in a study of cytomegalovirus exposure and HLA in healthy donors. The PCR employed 60 Vbeta primers together with 13 Jbeta primers. Sequencing used immunoSEQ multiplex PCR; TCRdb keeps in-frame clones, though not all of them. The sample has approximately 35,000 clones, about two thirds seen once. The sequenced sample consisted of PBMCs. The receptors derive from a man aged 35 to 55 in good health and CMV-seropositive.

This clone showed up just a few times. The chain employs TRBV6-1 and TRBJ1-1; 8 bases are shared with TRBD1. This CDR3 comprises 16 residues. Germline CDR1 and CDR2: MNHNS and SASEGT. V trimming: 5 bases; J trimming: 6 bases; junction bases outside the gene matches: 14. The CDR3 nucleotides are TGTGCCAGCAGTCAAGGGCCTAGACAGGGGAGAGCTGAAGCTTTCTTT. Protein product: CASSQGPRQGRAEAFF.

The chain has TRBV19 and TRBJ2-3; perhaps TRBD2 as D (6 bases). There are 16 residues in the CDR3. Germline CDR1 LNHDA, CDR2 SQIVND (reference sequence). V was trimmed by 1 base and J by 2 bases, leaving 13 bases between them. CDR3 nucleotides: TGTGCCAGTAGTATAGCCCCTAGCGCGCACACAGATACGCAGTATTTT. It is translated as CASSIAPSAHTDTQYF.